These T cell receptor beta chains were read from a single sample in a study of T cell repertoires in cytomegalovirus infection. Each CDR3 protein gets one entry after TCRdb re-called the reads with MiXCR. This table has fewer than 200,000 distinct CDR3 sequences, 8% to 10% appearing once. The sample consisted of PBMCs. All receptors come from a human donor in good health (CMV status not recorded). Some clones in this sample may be carry-over from other donors' samples. CDR3s leave out the opening cysteine and the closing phenylalanine or tryptophan. Fields, in order: J gene, clone size, V gene, D gene, CDR3 protein. A D gene is named only where the DNA matches it firmly. Clone size is stated in some rows and not others, as once, few, many or a class when expanded.

>TRBJ2-1|few|TRBV12-3/TRBV12-4|NA
ASARNEQF
>TRBJ1-3|many|TRBV5-1|NA
ASSLEGDAGNTIY
>TRBJ2-7|few|TRBV5-1|NA
ASSLDGSLGYEQY
>TRBJ2-7|many|TRBV7-2|NA
ASSPLSSYEQY
>TRBJ1-6|few|TRBV23-1|NA
ASAPGSPLH
>TRBJ1-1|NA|TRBV19|NA
ASSMTQGRGTEAF
>TRBJ2-1|few|TRBV29-1|TRBD2
SERTSGVGEQF
>TRBJ2-5|NA|TRBV20-1|TRBD2
SARDPGGHSAETQY
>TRBJ1-1|few|TRBV7-9|NA
ASSGRDIMNTEAF
>TRBJ2-5|many|TRBV11-2|NA
ASSLRQDQETQY
>TRBJ1-1|many|TRBV5-5|NA
ASSPGTLVPEAF
>TRBJ2-7|many|TRBV7-2|NA
ASSASSYEQY
>TRBJ1-1|many|TRBV7-2|NA
ASSVTRAPEAF
>TRBJ2-7|many|TRBV7-2|TRBD2
ASSLGGTSLYEQY
>TRBJ1-1|many|TRBV11-2|NA
ASSSTTLLMNTEAF
>TRBJ2-7|many|TRBV7-2|NA
ASSLSGTPYEQY
>TRBJ2-1|few|TRBV29-1|TRBD2
SVEGAGGRNNEQF
>TRBJ2-1|NA|TRBV19|TRBD2
ASSGLAGGFNEQF
>TRBJ1-2|many|TRBV29-1|NA
SVERTQLNYGYT
>TRBJ1-4|NA|TRBV20-1|NA
SAARDVVQTNEKLF
>TRBJ2-5|many|TRBV20-1|TRBD2
SAITSVGLETQY
>TRBJ2-1|many|TRBV5-6|TRBD2
ASSHGLAGSYNEQF
>TRBJ2-1|many|TRBV7-2|NA
ASTLSIRPTEQF
>TRBJ2-7|many|TRBV5-6|TRBD2
ASTILASNNEQY
>TRBJ1-1|many|TRBV7-2|TRBD1
ASSLRGTGATGNTEAF
>TRBJ2-2|few|TRBV7-9|TRBD2
ASRTGTINTGELF
>TRBJ2-7|many|TRBV7-2|TRBD2
ASSWTSGGSTESYEQY